This T cell receptor (beta chain) was recovered during a study of T cells in Graves' hyperthyroidism and ophthalmopathy (dated by TCRdb to the late 2010s). Regarding the study in general: Peripheral blood samples were taken at the time of initial diagnosis, prior to any treatment. Once sampling was done, hyperthyroidism patients were given methimazole at a starting dose of 30 mg daily, whereas ophthalmopathy patients were given high-dose intravenous methylprednisolone. To identify distinguishing TCR V-J signatures, a discovery cohort of 100 or so patients was used, comprising 43 with Graves' ophthalmopathy and roughly 60 with stable Graves' hyperthyroidism. In addition, the study compared T-cell repertoires in thyroid tissue and in blood from roughly six Graves' hyperthyroidism patients. The roughly 100 discovery patients were randomly divided into training and test sets at a 7:3 ratio. Prospective prediction of ophthalmopathy was tested in an independent validation cohort of fewer than 20 hyperthyroidism patients and around 16 patients who later progressed to ophthalmopathy. According to the paper, TCR Vbeta CDR3 sequencing was carried out on about 140 peripheral blood samples, which came from fewer than 50 ophthalmopathy, approximately 78 hyperthyroidism and around 17 progressor patients.

This clonotype appeared many times. Which antigen it targets is not known. Per-base qualities were not stored, and no clone one base away is much larger. The study at large found these results: Most expanded thyroid clonotypes (frequency above 0.001) were also found in blood, which suggests that blood repertoires may mirror thyroid immune responses. In cross-validation, a model built on a 13 V-J signature told ophthalmopathy apart from stable hyperthyroidism with over 85% sensitivity and approximately 84% specificity, and in testing the same model reached 80%/75%. During validation, the model predicted progression to ophthalmopathy a median of approximately 6 months ahead of onset, with around 71% sensitivity and roughly 75% specificity. No statistical method was used to fix the sample size in advance, and group allocation was not hidden from the investigators.

Hyperthyroidism patients were aged 18 to 65 years and newly diagnosed, with disease duration of less than 2 months. Any patient with an uncontrolled infection, another autoimmune disease, pregnancy or lactation was excluded. Diagnoses relied on clinical symptoms, serum thyroxine and TRAb, thyroid ultrasound and orbital computed tomography. Blood from progressor patients was collected at the time of first diagnosis with hyperthyroidism, before any ophthalmopathy symptoms had appeared. PBMCs were separated from roughly 10 ml of fresh peripheral blood using Ficoll-Paque density gradient centrifugation. Progressor patients were defined as those initially diagnosed with Graves' hyperthyroidism in whom ophthalmopathy developed during follow-up. Total RNA was extracted with Trizol reagent, and quality was checked on an Agilent 2100 Bioanalyzer. The TCR beta CDR3 regions were amplified from the RNA transcripts. The TCR CDR3 was subjected to a first round of RT-PCR using the HTBI primer set and the Qiagen OneStep RT-PCR kit. The libraries were constructed in a second round of multiplex PCR and then size-selected and purified. Sequencing of the libraries was done on an Illumina HiSeq2000 using paired-end 100 bp reads. Under the source paper's analysis protocol: SOAPnuke was used to process the raw data, throwing out any read that contained adapters or uncalled bases, had a mean Phred below 15, or lacked an exact constant-primer or identifier match. High-quality paired reads were merged with COPE v1.2.5, and unique nucleotide sequences were defined as clonotypes. MiTCR v1.1 was used to align clonotypes to the IMGT TRBV, TRBD and TRBJ reference segments. The analysis was restricted to V-J combinations with a frequency above 0.0001, which together covered over 99% of the repertoires. The TCS score was defined as the ratio of F50 (clonal expansion) to E x V (chaos), calculated using BLOSUM62-based TCRdist between CDR3 peptides within each V-J. Welch's t-statistics and random forest reduced 500 to 550 V-J features to 13, which were used in a naive Bayes classifier (R e1071). TCRdb ran its own pipeline on the public reads, namely fastp trimming at Q25 and MiXCR clone calling, and kept in-frame beta chains. Rows with a matching CDR3 protein are joined into one entry that keeps the most common DNA and genes. TCRdb assigned the V and J calls; the authors' analysis was not used. The sample contains approximately 270,000 distinct CDR3 sequences, about 15% of them found a single time. The top ten clonotypes cover 13% of the sample.

This sequence was found in a woman aged 40 to 50 with Graves' hyperthyroidism that later progressed to Graves' ophthalmopathy. Sequences were obtained from blood.

For the CDR3, the sequence is CASSLGDGGTQYF. The DNA is TGTGCCAGCAGCTTAGGAGATGGGGGAACGCAGTATTTT. The chain employs TRBV11-3 and TRBJ2-3; the D element could tentatively be TRBD1 or TRBD2, as 5 bases agree for each. V and J are truncated by 1 base and 9 bases respectively, leaving an intervening sequence of 11 bases. CDR1 SGHNT and CDR2 YENEEA are derived from the germline V gene. The CDR3 holds 13 amino acids from the cysteine to the phenylalanine. Only the CDR3 DNA stays, 39 bases, in frame from base 1.